The T cell receptor (beta chain) under discussion was sequenced for a study of T-cell reconstitution after alpha-beta-depleted transplantation in children. Ten or more counts support this clonotype. Germline CDR1 SGHVS, CDR2 FQNEAQ. This CDR3 has 13 residues. Trimming shortened V by 5 bases and J by 6 bases, and 12 bases separated the two germline ends. Preparation of the TCRbeta library involved a method that used unique molecular identifiers. A single record per CDR3 protein comes from TCRdb applying MiXCR to the PCR reads. The sample has about 610,000 distinct CDR3 sequences; over 9.5% are singletons.

The chain joins TRBV7-8 to TRBJ2-3; D not resolved. The clonotype comes from a human donor who donated a stem cell graft to a child with acute myeloid leukemia. Sample: PBMCs from the stem cell graft donor, taken from the stem cell graft. The DNA for the CDR3 is TGTGCCAGCAGCCTCCAGACCGCGGATACGCAGTATTTT. It is translated as CASSLQTADTQYF. The entire variable domain, with the rest obtained from reference TRBV7-8 and TRBJ2-3, is as follows: GAGVSQSPRYKVAKRGQDVALRCDPISGHVSLFWYQQALGQGPEFLTYFQNEAQLDKSGLPSDRFFAERPEGSVSTLKIQRTQQEDSAVYLCASSLQTADTQYFGPGTRLTVL.